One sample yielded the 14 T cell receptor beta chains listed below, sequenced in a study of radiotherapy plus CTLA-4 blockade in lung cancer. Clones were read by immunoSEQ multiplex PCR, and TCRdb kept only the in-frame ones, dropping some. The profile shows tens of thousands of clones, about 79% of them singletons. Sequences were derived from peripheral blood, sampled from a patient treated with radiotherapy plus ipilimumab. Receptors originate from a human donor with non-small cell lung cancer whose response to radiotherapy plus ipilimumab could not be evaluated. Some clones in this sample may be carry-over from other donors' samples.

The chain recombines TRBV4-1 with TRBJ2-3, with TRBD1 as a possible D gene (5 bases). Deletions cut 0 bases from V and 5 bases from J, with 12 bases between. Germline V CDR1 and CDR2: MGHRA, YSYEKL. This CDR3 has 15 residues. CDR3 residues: CASSQEWAGQDTQYF. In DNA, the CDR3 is TGCGCCAGCAGCCAAGAGTGGGCAGGGCAAGATACGCAGTATTTT.

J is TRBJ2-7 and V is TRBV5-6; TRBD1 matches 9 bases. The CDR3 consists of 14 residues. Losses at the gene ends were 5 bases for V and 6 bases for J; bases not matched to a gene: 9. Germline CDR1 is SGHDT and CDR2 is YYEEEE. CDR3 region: CASSRTGESVEQYF. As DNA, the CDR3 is TGTGCCAGCAGTCGGACAGGGGAGTCGGTCGAGCAGTACTTC.

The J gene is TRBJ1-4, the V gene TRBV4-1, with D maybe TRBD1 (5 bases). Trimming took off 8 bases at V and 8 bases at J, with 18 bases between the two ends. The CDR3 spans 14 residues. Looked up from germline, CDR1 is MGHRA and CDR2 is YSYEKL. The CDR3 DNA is TGCGCCAGCGGTCCCCTCGGGGGGAACGAAAAACTGTTTTTT. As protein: CASGPLGGNEKLFF.

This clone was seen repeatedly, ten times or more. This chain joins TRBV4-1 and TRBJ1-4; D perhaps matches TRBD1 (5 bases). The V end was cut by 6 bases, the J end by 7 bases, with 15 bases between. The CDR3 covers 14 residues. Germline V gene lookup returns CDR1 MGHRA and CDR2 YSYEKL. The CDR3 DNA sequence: TGCGCCAGCAGACTCCAGGGAGGGAGTGAAAAACTGTTTTTT. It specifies CASRLQGGSEKLFF.

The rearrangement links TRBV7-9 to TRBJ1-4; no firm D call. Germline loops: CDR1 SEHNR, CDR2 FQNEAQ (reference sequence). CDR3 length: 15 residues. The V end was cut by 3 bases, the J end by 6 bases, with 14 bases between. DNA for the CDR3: TGTGCCAGCAGCTTTCCGGACCCGGAGGATGAAAAACTGTTTTTT. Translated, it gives CASSFPDPEDEKLFF.

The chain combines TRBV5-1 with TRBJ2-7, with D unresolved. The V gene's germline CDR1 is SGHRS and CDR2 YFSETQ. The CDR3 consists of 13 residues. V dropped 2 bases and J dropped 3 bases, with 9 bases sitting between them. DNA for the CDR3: TGCGCCAGCAGCTTAATAACAGACTACGAGCAGTACTTC. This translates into CASSLITDYEQYF. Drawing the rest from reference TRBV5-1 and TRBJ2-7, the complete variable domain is KAGVTQTPRYLIKTRGQQVTLSCSPISGHRSVSWYQQTPGQGLQFLFEYFSETQRNKGNFPGRFSGRQFSNSRSEMNVSTLELGDSALYLCASSLITDYEQYFGPGTRLTVT.

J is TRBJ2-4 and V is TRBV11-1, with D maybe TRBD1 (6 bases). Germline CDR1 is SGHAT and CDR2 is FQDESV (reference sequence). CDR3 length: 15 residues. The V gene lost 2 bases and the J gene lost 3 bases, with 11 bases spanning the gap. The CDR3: CASSLPLGGKNIQYF. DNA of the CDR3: TGTGCCAGCAGCTTACCCCTAGGGGGCAAAAACATTCAGTACTTC.

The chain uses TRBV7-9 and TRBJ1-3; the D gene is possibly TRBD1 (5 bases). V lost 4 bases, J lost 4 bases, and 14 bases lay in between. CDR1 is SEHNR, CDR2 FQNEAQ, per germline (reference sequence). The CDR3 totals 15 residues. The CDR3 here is CASSWDGGEGNTIYF. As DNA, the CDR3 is TGTGCCAGCAGCTGGGATGGGGGGGAAGGAAACACCATATATTTT.

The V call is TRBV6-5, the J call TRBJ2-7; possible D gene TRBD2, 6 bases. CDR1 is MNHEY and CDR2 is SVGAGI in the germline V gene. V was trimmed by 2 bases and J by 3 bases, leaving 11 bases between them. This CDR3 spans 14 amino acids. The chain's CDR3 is CASSYGGSHYEQYF. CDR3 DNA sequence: TGTGCCAGCAGTTACGGGGGGTCGCACTACGAGCAGTACTTC.

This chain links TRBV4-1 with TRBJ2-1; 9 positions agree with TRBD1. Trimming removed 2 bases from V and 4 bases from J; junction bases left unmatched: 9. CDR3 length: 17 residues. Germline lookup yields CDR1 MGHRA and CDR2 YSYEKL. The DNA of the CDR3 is TGCGCCAGCAGCCAAAGCGCCGGACAGGGGATTTACAATGAGCAGTTCTTC. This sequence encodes CASSQSAGQGIYNEQFF.

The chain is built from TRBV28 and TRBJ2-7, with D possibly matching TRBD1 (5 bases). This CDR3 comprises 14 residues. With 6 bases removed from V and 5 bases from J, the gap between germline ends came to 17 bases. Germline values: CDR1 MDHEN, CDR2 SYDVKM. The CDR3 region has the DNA TGTGCCAGCAGGGCAAGCTCAGGGTCCCACGAGCAGTACTTC. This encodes CASRASSGSHEQYF.

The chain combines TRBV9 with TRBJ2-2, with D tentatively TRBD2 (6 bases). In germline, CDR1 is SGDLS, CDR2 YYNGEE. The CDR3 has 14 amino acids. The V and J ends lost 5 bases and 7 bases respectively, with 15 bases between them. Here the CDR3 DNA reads TGTGCCAGCAGTTATACGGGGGTGAACGGGGAGCTGTTTTTT. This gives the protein CASSYTGVNGELFF. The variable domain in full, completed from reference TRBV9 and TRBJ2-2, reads DSGVTQTPKHLITATGQRVTLRCSPRSGDLSVYWYQQSLDQGLQFLIQYYNGEERAKGNILERFSAQQFPDLHSELNLSSLELGDSALYFCASSYTGVNGELFFGEGSRLTVL.

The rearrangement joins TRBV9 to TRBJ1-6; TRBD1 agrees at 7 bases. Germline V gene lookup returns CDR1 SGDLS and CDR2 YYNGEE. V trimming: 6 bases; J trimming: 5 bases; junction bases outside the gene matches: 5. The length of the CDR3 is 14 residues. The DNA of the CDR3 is TGTGCCAGCACCCCCGGGACAGATAATTCACCCCTCCACTTT. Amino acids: CASTPGTDNSPLHF.

The CDR3 coding sequence is TGTGCCAGCAGTTCTTACGGGACAGGGGGCGGAGAGACCCAGTACTTC. Its translation is CASSSYGTGGGETQYF. The rearrangement joins TRBV2 to TRBJ2-5, with 12 bases lining up with TRBD1. V lost 5 bases and J lost 4; bases outside the gene matches: 8. From germline, CDR1 is SNHLY and CDR2 FYNNEI. This CDR3 comprises 16 residues. Full variable domain (missing parts from reference TRBV2 and TRBJ2-5): EPEVTQTPSHQVTQMGQEVILRCVPISNHLYFYWYRQILGQKVEFLVSFYNNEISEKSEIFDDQFSVERPDGSNFTLKIRSTKLEDSAMYFCASSSYGTGGGETQYFGPGTRLLVL.